This passage covers 27 T cell receptor beta chains from one sample sequenced in a study of shared clonotypes between healthy human individuals. Produced via immunoSEQ multiplex PCR; TCRdb's table is partial and in-frame only. The data show about 2 million clones, roughly 95% seen once. Sample: naive CD4+ T cells sorted from blood. The subset denotes: CD45RA+ positively selected. The receptors derive from a man younger than 30 in good health.

J is TRBJ1-1 and V is TRBV19; D gene unclear. From germline, CDR1 is LNHDA and CDR2 SQIVND (reference sequence). The CDR3 has 13 amino acids. Trimming left V 4 bases short and J 2 bases short, with 8 bases between. The CDR3 DNA follows: TGTGCCAGTAGTAAAAACAGTAACACTGAAGCTTTCTTT. It codes for CASSKNSNTEAFF. The full variable domain, rest sourced from reference TRBV19 and TRBJ1-1, is DGGITQSPKYLFRKEGQNVTLSCEQNLNHDAMYWYRQDPGQGLRLIYYSQIVNDFQKGDIAEGYSVSREKKESFPLTVTSAQKNPTAFYLCASSKNSNTEAFFGQGTRLTVV.

This rearrangement joins TRBV10-3 to TRBJ2-5; D may be TRBD2 (5 bases). The V gene's germline CDR1 is ENHRY and CDR2 SYGVKD. The CDR3 length is 12 residues. V was trimmed by 11 bases and J by 5 bases, leaving 15 bases between them. The CDR3 is CAGGKEPETQYF. Here the CDR3 DNA reads TGTGCCGGAGGAAAGGAACCGGAGACCCAGTACTTC.

J is TRBJ2-3 and V is TRBV11-2, with 8 bases that match TRBD2. The V and J ends lost 3 bases and 0 bases, in that order; junction bases with no gene match: 5. Germline CDR1 is SGHAT and CDR2 is FQNNGV. This CDR3 has 16 amino acids. CDR3 residues: CASSFSSSGSTDTQYF. The CDR3 DNA reads TGTGCCAGCAGCTTTAGTTCTAGCGGGAGCACAGATACGCAGTATTTT.

The gene calls are TRBV28 and TRBJ1-1; D ambiguous. The V and J ends lost 4 bases and 9 bases respectively, with 21 bases between them. There are 15 residues in the CDR3. Germline V gene sequence: CDR1 MDHEN, CDR2 SYDVKM. In DNA, the CDR3 is TGTGCCAGCAGTTCGTTAAGTGCGGAAGGGAGGAAAGCTTTCTTT. Its protein is CASSSLSAEGRKAFF.

The V gene is TRBV30, the J gene TRBJ1-6; a possible D gene is TRBD1 (6 bases). CDR1 and CDR2 (germline): GTSNPN, SVGIG (reference sequence). Trimming removed 4 bases from V and 12 bases from J, with 13 bases in between. There are 12 residues in the CDR3. The CDR3 nucleotides are TGTGCCTGGACCCGACAGGCAGAACCCCTCCACTTT. Its translation: CAWTRQAEPLHF.

The J gene is TRBJ1-6, the V gene TRBV30; D ambiguous. Germline CDR1 reads GTSNPN; CDR2 reads SVGIG (reference sequence). The CDR3 runs 12 residues. The CDR3 here is CASKDGRSPLHF. Written as DNA, the CDR3 is TGTGCGAGTAAGGACGGCCGTTCACCCCTCCACTTT.

CDR3 DNA: TGTGCCAGTAGTGCCTCCTATAATTCACCCCTCCACTTT. This codes for CASSASYNSPLHF. The rearrangement joins TRBV19 to TRBJ1-6; D is uncertain. Trimming took off 5 bases at V and 0 bases at J, with 2 bases between the two ends. In germline, CDR1 is LNHDA, CDR2 SQIVND (reference sequence). The CDR3 spans 13 residues.

The chain is built from TRBV10-3 and TRBJ2-7; D is unresolved. This CDR3 spans 12 amino acids. Trimming took 2 bases from V and 6 from J, leaving 8 bases between them. Germline V gene data show CDR1 as ENHRY and CDR2 as SYGVKD. CDR3 nucleotide sequence: TGTGCCATCAGTGAGGGTACCCCCGAGCAGTACTTC. Amino acids: CAISEGTPEQYF.

V and J are TRBV13 and TRBJ1-2, with unresolved D. Trimming stripped 5 bases from V and 4 bases from J, with 14 bases between. CDR1 is PRHDT and CDR2 is FYEKMQ in the germline V gene (reference sequence). CDR3 length: 14 amino acids. Here the CDR3 reads CASSPAQNLYGYTF. The CDR3, as DNA: TGTGCCAGCAGCCCTGCACAGAACCTCTATGGCTACACCTTC.

This clone was recorded once. J is TRBJ1-1 and V is TRBV5-6, with 7 nucleotides matching TRBD1. The CDR3 has 15 residues. Trimming at V came to 1 base and at J to 1 base, leaving 4 bases not matched to a gene. The germline V gene encodes CDR1 SGHDT and CDR2 YYEEEE. The CDR3 DNA reads TGTGCCAGCAGCTTGCGACAGGGATGGAACACTGAAGCTTTCTTT. Amino acid sequence: CASSLRQGWNTEAFF. The whole variable domain, filled in from reference TRBV5-6 and TRBJ1-1, reads DAGVTQSPTHLIKTRGQQVTLRCSPKSGHDTVSWYQQALGQGPQFIFQYYEEEERQRGNFPDRFSGHQFPNYSSELNVNALLLGDSALYLCASSLRQGWNTEAFFGQGTRLTVV.

V usage is TRBV5-6 and J usage is TRBJ2-5; 9 bases align to TRBD2. Trimming cost V 1 base and J 2 bases; bases outside gene matches: 9. Germline V gene lookup returns CDR1 SGHDT and CDR2 YYEEEE. This CDR3 has 17 residues. The CDR3 is CASSLRRLAGPQETQYF. The CDR3 DNA reads TGTGCCAGCAGCTTGAGGAGGCTAGCGGGGCCTCAAGAGACCCAGTACTTC. Full variable domain (outside the CDR3, taken from reference TRBV5-6 and TRBJ2-5): DAGVTQSPTHLIKTRGQQVTLRCSPKSGHDTVSWYQQALGQGPQFIFQYYEEEERQRGNFPDRFSGHQFPNYSSELNVNALLLGDSALYLCASSLRRLAGPQETQYFGPGTRLLVL.

Comments on this clone: A read error may produce the germline difference seen at one junction end. The chain combines TRBV7-7 with TRBJ2-1; perhaps TRBD2 as D (6 bases). The CDR3 has 14 residues. The V gene's germline CDR1 is SSHAT and CDR2 FNYEAQ (reference sequence). DNA for the CDR3: TGTGCTAGCAGCTTGGGTCTAGCGATGGATGAGCAGTTCTTC. Its protein product is CASSLGLAMDEQFF.

The chain has TRBV10-1 and TRBJ2-3; D is ambiguous. The germline V gene encodes CDR1 WNHNN and CDR2 SYGVQD (reference sequence). Trimming pared 2 bases from V and 2 bases from J, leaving 11 bases between. This CDR3 is built from 15 residues. The CDR3 DNA follows: TGCGCCAGCAGTGAGCAGCGACAACCCACAGATACGCAGTATTTT. Translating gives CASSEQRQPTDTQYF.

V gene TRBV15 combines with J gene TRBJ1-5, with 8 bases that match TRBD1. J gave up 5 bases and V 2 bases, and 5 bases lay outside the gene matches. Germline V gene sequence: CDR1 LNHNV, CDR2 YYDKDF (reference sequence). The CDR3 sequence is 15 residues long. The CDR3 DNA reads as TGTGCCACCAGCAGACTTGACAGGGGACATCAGCCCCAGCATTTT. Protein product: CATSRLDRGHQPQHF. The whole variable domain, filled in from reference TRBV15 and TRBJ1-5, reads DAMVIQNPRYQVTQFGKPVTLSCSQTLNHNVMYWYQQKSSQAPKLLFHYYDKDFNNEADTPDNFQSRRPNTSFCFLDIRSPGLGDTAMYLCATSRLDRGHQPQHFGDGTRLSIL.

In regard to this clone: Other DNA sequences from this sample encode an identical CDR3 as well. This sequence joins TRBV9 and TRBJ2-7; no clear D. CDR3 length equals 15 residues. The germline V gene has CDR1 SGDLS and CDR2 YYNGEE. The germline V and J ends were trimmed by 0 bases and 1 base, with 11 bases remaining between them. Here the CDR3 DNA reads TGTGCCAGCAGCGTAGGAGGATCCGGGTCCTACGAGCAGTACTTC. Amino acids: CASSVGGSGSYEQYF.

The chain has TRBV7-6 and TRBJ2-1; 9 nucleotides agree with TRBD1. Germline V CDR1 and CDR2: SGHVS, FNYEAQ. The CDR3 covers 15 residues. Unmatched junction bases numbered 9, after V lost 5 bases and J lost 7 bases. CDR3 amino acids: CASSMGQGGYNEQFF. The CDR3 DNA is TGTGCCAGCAGCATGGGACAGGGAGGGTATAATGAGCAGTTCTTC.

This chain joins TRBV5-1 and TRBJ2-2; D possibly corresponds to TRBD2 (5 bases). The V gene lost 4 bases and the J gene lost 2 bases, with 15 bases spanning the gap. Germline V gene data show CDR1 as SGHRS and CDR2 as YFSETQ. The CDR3 is 16 residues long. The CDR3 protein is CASSPRASQNTGELFF. The CDR3 region has the DNA TGCGCCAGCAGCCCGAGGGCCAGCCAAAACACCGGGGAGCTGTTTTTT.

V is TRBV4-3 and J is TRBJ1-1; unclear D gene. The CDR3 spans 15 residues. V lost 0 bases, J lost 2 bases, and 10 bases lay in between. Per the germline V gene, CDR1 is LGHNA and CDR2 is YSLEER. The CDR3 here is CASSQEASINTEAFF. Written as DNA, the CDR3 is TGCGCCAGCAGCCAAGAGGCCAGCATAAACACTGAAGCTTTCTTT.

This sequence joins TRBV4-3 and TRBJ1-2; the D gene is possibly TRBD1 (6 bases). This CDR3 has 13 amino acids. Germline-derived CDR1 and CDR2 are LGHNA and YSLEER. Between the trimmed V and J ends, which lost 0 bases and 7 bases, there was a span of 9 bases. The CDR3 is CASSQEQGGGYTF. In DNA form, the CDR3 reads TGCGCCAGCAGCCAAGAACAGGGAGGTGGCTACACCTTC.

The genes are TRBV7-6 and TRBJ2-7, with 7 bases identical to TRBD1. V shed 5 bases, J shed 1 base, and the junction held 5 bases outside the gene matches. CDR1 is SGHVS and CDR2 is FNYEAQ in the germline V gene. CDR3 length: 14 residues. The CDR3 DNA reads as TGTGCCAGCAGCGGCTACAGGGGTTCCTACGAGCAGTACTTC. Its protein is CASSGYRGSYEQYF.

The count of this clone is one. The chain is built from TRBV5-6 and TRBJ2-1; 9 nucleotides match TRBD1. The CDR3 covers 15 residues. V lost 4 bases and J lost 0; bases outside the gene matches: 2. Germline CDR1 and CDR2: SGHDT and YYEEEE. The CDR3 nucleotides read TGTGCCAGCAGCCTACAGGGGGCCTCCTACAATGAGCAGTTCTTC. This sequence encodes CASSLQGASYNEQFF.

V and J are TRBV10-1 and TRBJ1-1; no definite D call. The CDR3 is 12 residues long. The V end lost 3 bases, the J end lost 9 bases, and 11 bases lay between the germline ends. Germline V gene sequence: CDR1 WNHNN, CDR2 SYGVQD (reference sequence). As DNA, the CDR3 is TGCGCCAGCAGTGATGGGGTCGGACAAGCTTTCTTT. Translating gives CASSDGVGQAFF.

Here the CDR3 DNA reads TGTGCCAGCAGTGAACCTAGCTTCAGGGAGGCATATAGCAATCAGCCCCAGCATTTT. Its translation: CASSEPSFREAYSNQPQHF. The gene calls are TRBV6-1 and TRBJ1-5; possibly TRBD1 for D (5 bases). Trimming pared 2 bases from V and 0 bases from J, leaving 20 bases between. From germline, CDR1 is MNHNS and CDR2 SASEGT. This CDR3 spans 19 amino acids.

As regards this clone: Additional DNA sequences in this sample encode the identical CDR3. This sequence joins TRBV5-1 and TRBJ2-5; the match to TRBD1 covers 7 bases. CDR3 size: 14 residues. J was trimmed by 4 bases and V by 0 bases; bases with no gene match: 3. The germline gives CDR1 SGHRS, CDR2 YFSETQ. The CDR3 reads CASSLDRGGETQYF. The CDR3 nucleotides are TGCGCCAGCAGCTTGGACAGGGGTGGAGAGACCCAGTACTTC.

The gene calls are TRBV2 and TRBJ2-7; D perhaps matches TRBD2 (6 bases). Trimming took 7 bases from V and 2 from J, leaving 18 bases between them. There are 15 residues in the CDR3. Germline values: CDR1 SNHLY, CDR2 FYNNEI. Here the CDR3 DNA reads TGTGCCAGCACGTCCTTGGACTATATTACCTACGAGCAGTACTTC. This sequence encodes CASTSLDYITYEQYF.

The chain has TRBV6-1 and TRBJ1-4; D not resolved. CDR1 is MNHNS and CDR2 is SASEGT in the germline V gene. This CDR3 is built from 14 residues. V was trimmed by 4 bases and J by 0 bases, leaving 6 bases between them. CDR3 in amino acids: CASSGRATNEKLFF. CDR3 bases: TGTGCCAGCAGTGGACGGGCAACTAATGAAAAACTGTTTTTT.

V usage is TRBV9 and J usage is TRBJ2-3, with D perhaps given as TRBD1 or TRBD2 (5 bases each). Germline V lookup: CDR1 SGDLS, CDR2 YYNGEE. This CDR3 has 15 residues. The V and J ends lost 1 base and 5 bases respectively, with 14 bases between them. The CDR3, as DNA: TGTGCCAGCAGCGTACGGACCGGGGCGGGAGATACGCAGTATTTT. Amino acid sequence: CASSVRTGAGDTQYF.